Below are 7 T cell receptor beta chains sequenced from a single sample in a study of T cells in Graves' hyperthyroidism and ophthalmopathy. RNA transcripts served as the template for amplifying TCR beta CDR3 regions. Primed by the HTBI set, a first-round RT-PCR was run on the TCR CDR3. TCRdb passed the multiplex PCR reads through MiXCR, listing each CDR3 protein once. The data show approximately 690,000 distinct CDR3 sequences, about 20% seen once. Sequencing was done on a sample of blood. The receptors stem from a man aged 30 to 39 with Graves' ophthalmopathy.

The V and J genes are TRBV27 and TRBJ1-3, with D possibly being TRBD1 (6 bases). Germline CDR1 is MNHEY and CDR2 is SMNVEV (reference sequence). Trimming took off 6 bases at V and 0 bases at J, with 12 bases between the two ends. CDR3 length: 15 residues. The CDR3 DNA is TGTGCCAGCAGGAAGACAGGAGGCTCTGGAAACACCATATATTTT. Translation: CASRKTGGSGNTIYF.

The CDR3 region has the DNA TGTGCCAGCAGCCGCCTTGGGGATGAAAAACTGTTTTTT. This encodes CASSRLGDEKLFF. The chain recombines TRBV7-9 with TRBJ1-4; D unresolved. Trimming pared 5 bases from V and 6 bases from J, leaving 10 bases between. This CDR3 comprises 13 residues. Germline V gene data show CDR1 as SEHNR and CDR2 as FQNEAQ (reference sequence).

This clonotype was recorded at least ten times. V is TRBV7-9 and J is TRBJ1-1; TRBD1 is a possible D gene (6 bases). Trimming took 7 bases from V and 4 from J, leaving 13 bases between them. This CDR3 spans 13 amino acids. Germline V gene lookup returns CDR1 SEHNR and CDR2 FQNEAQ (reference sequence). Here the CDR3 DNA reads TGTGCCAGCACGGAACCAGGGGCCACTGAAGCTTTCTTT. Translation gives CASTEPGATEAFF.

There are many counts of this clonotype. The gene calls are TRBV13 and TRBJ2-5; the match to TRBD2 covers 9 bases. J was trimmed by 2 bases and V by 5 bases; bases with no gene match: 3. Germline V gene sequence: CDR1 PRHDT, CDR2 FYEKMQ (reference sequence). The CDR3 runs to 14 residues. CDR3 bases: TGTGCCAGCAGCGTGGGACTAGCTCAAGAGACCCAGTACTTC. This sequence encodes CASSVGLAQETQYF.

The chain combines TRBV9 with TRBJ1-1, with D perhaps matching TRBD1 (5 bases). V lost 3 bases, J lost 3 bases, and 9 bases lay in between. The CDR3 loop spans 13 amino acids. CDR1 and CDR2 (germline): SGDLS, YYNGEE. In nucleotides, the CDR3 is TGTGCCAGCAGCGGGGGGGGAGACACTGAAGCTTTCTTT. Translation: CASSGGGDTEAFF.

This clonotype is a singleton in its sample. The chain is built from TRBV29-1 and TRBJ1-6; 8 bases match TRBD1. Germline assignment: CDR1 SQVTM and CDR2 ANQGSEA. This CDR3 is built from 12 residues. Germline trimming cut 8 bases from V and 10 bases from J; bases unmatched to any gene: 7. The DNA for the CDR3 is TGCAGCTTACCGACAGGGGAATCACCCCTCCACTTT. It encodes CSLPTGESPLHF.

This clonotype has ten or more counts. The chain combines TRBV7-2 with TRBJ1-2; 11 bases are a match to TRBD1. This CDR3 spans 17 amino acids. The V segment lost 5 bases and the J segment 0 bases; nucleotides outside the gene matches: 8. The germline CDR1 and CDR2 sequences are SGHTA and FQGNSA. Here the CDR3 DNA reads TGTGCCAGCAGCGTCCGGACAGGGGGCTCAGCTAACTATGGCTACACCTTC. Its translation is CASSVRTGGSANYGYTF.